This T cell receptor (beta chain) originates from a study of cytomegalovirus exposure and HLA in healthy donors. Use of 60 Vbeta and 13 Jbeta primers characterized the PCR. Assay: immunoSEQ multiplex PCR; the TCRdb copy retains only in-frame clones and omits some. Among 95,000 to 130,000 clones listed, 75% were seen once. The CDR3 extends over 14 amino acids. The V segment lost 4 bases and the J segment 3 bases; nucleotides outside the gene matches: 6. CDR1 is SGHRS, CDR2 YFSETQ, per germline. Of note for this clone: Its antigen is still unknown.

Study findings and constraints: Overall, approximately 150 TCR beta chains were annotated as cytomegalovirus-associated.

This clonotype was obtained from a woman younger than 30 in good health and CMV-seronegative. This chain connects TRBV5-1 to TRBJ2-5; the match to TRBD1 covers 7 bases. Sequences were obtained from PBMCs. This chain's CDR3 is CASSLKGTEETQYF. DNA of the CDR3: TGCGCCAGCAGCCTCAAGGGGACAGAAGAGACCCAGTACTTC.